The clone carrying this TCR beta chain came up a few times. The data belong to a study of blood T cell repertoires in COVID-19. As for the study in general: Some COVID-19 samples were acute and others convalescent; all came from the United States, Italy and Spain. From T cells, B-cell-depleted T cells, or PBMCs came the material, which was cDNA or gDNA.

TCRdb keeps only in-frame clones here, not all; method: immunoSEQ multiplex PCR. The table lists under 95,000 clones, about 70% of them singletons. This CDR3 comprises 12 residues. CDR1 is MNHNS and CDR2 is SASEGT in the germline V gene. The V end was cut by 1 base, the J end by 9 bases, with 10 bases between. The specimen was peripheral blood. The chain has TRBV6-1 and TRBJ2-7; TRBD2 might be the D (6 bases). The sequence was obtained from a man in his fifties with active or convalescent COVID-19. This CDR3 is CASSEVRGGQYF. CDR3 coding DNA: TGTGCCAGCAGTGAAGTGAGGGGAGGGCAGTACTTC.